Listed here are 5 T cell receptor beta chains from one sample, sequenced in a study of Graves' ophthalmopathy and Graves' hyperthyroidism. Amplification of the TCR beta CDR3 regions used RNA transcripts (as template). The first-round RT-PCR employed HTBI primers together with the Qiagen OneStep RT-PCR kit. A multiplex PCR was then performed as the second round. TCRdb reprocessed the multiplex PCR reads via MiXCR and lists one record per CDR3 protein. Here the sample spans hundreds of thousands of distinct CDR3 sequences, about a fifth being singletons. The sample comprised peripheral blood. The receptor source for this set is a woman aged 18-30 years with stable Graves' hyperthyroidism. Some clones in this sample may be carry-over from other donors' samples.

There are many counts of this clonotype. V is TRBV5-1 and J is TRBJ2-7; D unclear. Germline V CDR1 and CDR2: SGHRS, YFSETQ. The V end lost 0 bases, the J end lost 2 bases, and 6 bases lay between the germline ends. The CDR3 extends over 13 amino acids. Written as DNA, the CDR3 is TGCGCCAGCAGCTTGGGGAACCCCTACGAGCAGTACTTC. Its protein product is CASSLGNPYEQYF.

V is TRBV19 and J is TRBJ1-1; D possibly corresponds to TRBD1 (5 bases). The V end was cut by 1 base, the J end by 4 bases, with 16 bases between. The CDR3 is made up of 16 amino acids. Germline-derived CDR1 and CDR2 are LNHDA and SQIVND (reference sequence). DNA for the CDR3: TGTGCCAGTAGTATAGCTCCAGGATGGGGGTTCACTGAAGCTTTCTTT. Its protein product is CASSIAPGWGFTEAFF.

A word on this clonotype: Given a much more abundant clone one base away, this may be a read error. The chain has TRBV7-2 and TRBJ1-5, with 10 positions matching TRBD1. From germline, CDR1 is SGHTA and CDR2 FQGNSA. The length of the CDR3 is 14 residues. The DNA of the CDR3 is TGTGCCAGCAGCTTGGGGGACAGGGGTTCGCCCCAGCGTTTT. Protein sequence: CASSLGDRGSPQRF.

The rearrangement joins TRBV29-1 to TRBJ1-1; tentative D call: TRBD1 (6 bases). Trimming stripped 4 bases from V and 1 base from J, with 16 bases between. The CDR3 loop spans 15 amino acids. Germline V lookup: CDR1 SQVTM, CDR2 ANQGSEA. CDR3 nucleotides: TGCAGCGTTGGTCTGTATGGGGGGCCGAACACTGAAGCTTTCTTT. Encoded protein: CSVGLYGGPNTEAFF.

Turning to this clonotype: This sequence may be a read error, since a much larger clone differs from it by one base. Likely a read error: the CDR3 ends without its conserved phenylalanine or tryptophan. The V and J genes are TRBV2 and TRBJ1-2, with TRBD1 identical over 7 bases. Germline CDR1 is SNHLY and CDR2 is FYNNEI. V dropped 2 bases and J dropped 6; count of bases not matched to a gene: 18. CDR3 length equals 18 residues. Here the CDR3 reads CASSESMGDSLLKNGYTL. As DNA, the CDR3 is TGTGCCAGCAGTGAATCCATGGGGGACAGCCTCCTGAAGAATGGCTACACCTTG.